This T cell receptor beta chain was found in a study of CD8 T cells in ankylosing spondylitis. Broader study findings: In ankylosing spondylitis blood, a motif of about 8 highly homologous TCR beta variants appeared characteristic.

The germline gives CDR1 LNHDA, CDR2 SQIVND (reference sequence). Trimming took 4 bases from V and 3 from J, leaving 6 bases between them. The CDR3 consists of 12 residues. This clonotype came up a few times. Antigen unknown. TCRdb redid the calling of the 5' RACE reads with MiXCR, one entry per CDR3 protein. The sample carries fewer than 500,000 distinct CDR3 sequences, 20% to 25% recorded once. The material sequenced was blood, either unsorted or a sorted T cell fraction (not recorded which). This chain joins TRBV19 and TRBJ2-5; no clear D gene. The TCR sequence derives from a male donor with ankylosing spondylitis. CDR3 region: CASSRDEETQYF. In DNA form, the CDR3 reads TGTGCCAGTAGTAGGGATGAAGAGACCCAGTACTTC.